Reported below is one TCR beta chain. There are 14 residues in the CDR3. Germline V gives CDR1 KGHSH, CDR2 LQKENI. The junction had 7 bases not matched to a gene; V was cut back by 3 bases and J by 7 bases. These data originate in a study of blood T cell repertoires in COVID-19. Libraries were prepared by immunoSEQ multiplex PCR; TCRdb keeps only in-frame clonotypes and omits some of them. The sample has some 180,000 clones; 85% to 90% are singletons. The sample was peripheral blood. The source of this sequence is a man in his 70s with active or convalescent COVID-19. V and J are TRBV18 and TRBJ1-2; 8 bases line up with TRBD1. CDR3 residues: CASSPNQGAGGYTF. CDR3 nucleotide sequence: TGTGCCAGCTCACCGAACCAGGGGGCGGGTGGCTACACCTTC.